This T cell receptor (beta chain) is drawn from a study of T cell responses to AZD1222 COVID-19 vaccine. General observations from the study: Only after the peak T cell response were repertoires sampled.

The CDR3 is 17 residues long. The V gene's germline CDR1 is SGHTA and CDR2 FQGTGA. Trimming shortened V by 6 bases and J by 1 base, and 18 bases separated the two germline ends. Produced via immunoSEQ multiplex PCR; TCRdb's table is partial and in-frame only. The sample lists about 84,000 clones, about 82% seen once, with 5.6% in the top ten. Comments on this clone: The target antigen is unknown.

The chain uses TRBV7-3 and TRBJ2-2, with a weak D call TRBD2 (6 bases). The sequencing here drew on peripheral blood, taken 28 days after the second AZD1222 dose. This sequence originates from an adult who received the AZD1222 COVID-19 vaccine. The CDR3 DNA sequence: TGTGCCAGCAGTTCCCAACCGGGACTGAGGAACACCGGGGAGCTGTTTTTT. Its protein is CASSSQPGLRNTGELFF. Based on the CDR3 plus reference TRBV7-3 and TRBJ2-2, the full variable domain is GAGVSQTPSNKVTEKGKYVELRCDPISGHTALYWYRQSLGQGPEFLIYFQGTGAADDSGLPNDRFFAVRPEGSVSTLKIQRTERGDSAVYLCASSSQPGLRNTGELFFGEGSRLTVL.